Listed here are 27 T cell receptor beta chains from one sample, sequenced in a study of early T cells in non-severe SARS-CoV-2 infection. Via MiXCR, TCRdb re-called the 5' RACE reads, giving one row per CDR3 protein. This table has some 45,000 distinct CDR3 sequences, around 9.6% appearing once. The sequences come from whole blood, collected at baseline. The receptors derive from an adult who was a healthcare worker with PCR-confirmed SARS-CoV-2 infection or an uninfected control (not recorded which).

This clonotype was picked up a small number of times. The V gene is TRBV19, the J gene TRBJ1-1, with no clear D. Germline lookup yields CDR1 LNHDA and CDR2 SQIVND (reference sequence). The germline V and J ends were trimmed by 6 bases and 0 bases, with 14 bases remaining between them. The CDR3 has 15 residues. The CDR3 bases are TGTGCCAGTAGCCGGTATGTAGAGGTGAACACTGAAGCTTTCTTT. Its protein product is CASSRYVEVNTEAFF.

This clonotype has a handful of counts. This chain uses TRBV5-5 with TRBJ2-7; 11 bases are shared with TRBD2. There are 16 residues in the CDR3. Germline values: CDR1 SGHKS, CDR2 YYEKEE (reference sequence). J was trimmed by 2 bases and V by 2 bases; bases with no gene match: 6. DNA of the CDR3: TGTGCCAGCAGCTTTATGACGGGACTAGCGGCCTACGAGCAGTACTTC. The encoded protein is CASSFMTGLAAYEQYF.

V and J are TRBV7-2 and TRBJ2-3; tentatively, D is TRBD1 (5 bases). The V gene's germline CDR1 is SGHTA and CDR2 FQGNSA. The V gene lost 8 bases and the J gene lost 4 bases, with 13 bases spanning the gap. This CDR3 contains 13 residues. In DNA form, the CDR3 reads TGTGCCAGCGGCATTGGGGCAGCAGATACGCAGTATTTT. Protein: CASGIGAADTQYF. Full variable domain (missing parts from reference TRBV7-2 and TRBJ2-3): GAGVSQSPSNKVTEKGKDVELRCDPISGHTALYWYRQSLGQGLEFLIYFQGNSAPDKSGLPSDRFSAERTGGSVSTLTIQRTQQEDSAVYLCASGIGAADTQYFGPGTRLTVL.

This clonotype was seen many times. The CDR3 bases are TGTGCCAGCAGCCGTGACACGAACACTGAAGCTTTCTTT. The encoded protein is CASSRDTNTEAFF. J is TRBJ1-1 and V is TRBV5-4; D uncertain. From germline, CDR1 is SGHNT and CDR2 YYREEE (reference sequence). The length of the CDR3 is 13 residues. V was shortened by 4 bases and J by 1 base, with 8 bases between the two germline ends.

This clonotype was seen repeatedly, ten times or more. The V and J genes are TRBV4-2 and TRBJ2-3, with D perhaps matching TRBD1 (5 bases). The CDR3 sequence is 16 residues long. The V gene's germline CDR1 is LGHNA and CDR2 YNFKEQ. The V and J ends lost 3 bases and 2 bases respectively, with 15 bases between them. The CDR3 region has the DNA TGTGCCAGCAGCCATTGGGGCAGGGAATACACAGATACGCAGTATTTT. Protein sequence: CASSHWGREYTDTQYF.

The genes are TRBV7-8 and TRBJ2-1; the D gene is possibly TRBD2 (6 bases). Trimming removed 2 bases at V and 0 bases at J, with 11 bases between. Per the germline V gene, CDR1 is SGHVS and CDR2 is FQNEAQ. There are 16 residues in the CDR3. The CDR3 nucleotides are TGTGCCAGCAGCTTAATAGCGGTAAGCTCCTACAATGAGCAGTTCTTC. Translated: CASSLIAVSSYNEQFF.

The gene calls are TRBV11-3 and TRBJ2-3; tentatively, D is TRBD2 (6 bases). The length of the CDR3 is 15 residues. V lost 1 base and J 5 bases, leaving 13 bases between the germline ends. Germline CDR1 reads SGHNT; CDR2 reads YENEEA. CDR3 amino acids: CASSLGAGGEDTQYF. In DNA, the CDR3 is TGTGCCAGCAGCTTAGGGGCCGGGGGAGAAGATACGCAGTATTTT.

This clonotype was seen repeatedly, ten times or more. This chain's CDR3 is CASDNVQGGEKLFF. In DNA, the CDR3 is TGTGCCAGCGACAATGTACAGGGAGGGGAAAAACTGTTTTTT. This chain links TRBV2 with TRBJ1-4; tentative D call: TRBD1 (6 bases). Germline V gene lookup returns CDR1 SNHLY and CDR2 FYNNEI. Trimming shortened V by 8 bases and J by 8 bases, and 18 bases separated the two germline ends. The CDR3 has 14 residues.

This clonotype was counted only a few times. This chain uses TRBV11-2 with TRBJ1-4; no reliable D call. CDR1 and CDR2 from the germline V gene are SGHAT and FQNNGV. Trimming shortened V by 4 bases and J by 12 bases, and 18 bases separated the two germline ends. The CDR3 covers 14 residues. The CDR3 region has the DNA TGTGCCAGCAGCTCAATCAACGGAGCGATGGAACTGTTTTTT. Protein sequence: CASSSINGAMELFF.

This clonotype showed up many times. The chain has TRBV12-2 and TRBJ2-1; the D segment call TRBD1 is taken from the table without a DNA check. TRBV12-2 is termed a pseudogene. The CDR3 extends over 18 amino acids. CDR3 residues: CASRFPSLRGAYYNEQFF. DNA for the CDR3: TGTGCAAGTCGCTTCCCTAGTTTACGGGGGGCCTACTACAATGAGCAGTTCTTC.

This clonotype came up many times. V and J are TRBV29-1 and TRBJ1-2; 8 positions agree with TRBD1. V dropped 5 bases and J dropped 2; count of bases not matched to a gene: 4. Germline CDR1 is SQVTM and CDR2 is ANQGSEA. The CDR3 runs 13 residues. The CDR3 DNA sequence: TGCAGCGTTACCGGGACAGGCAACTATGGCTACACCTTC. Its translation is CSVTGTGNYGYTF.

This clonotype showed up just a few times. V gene TRBV20-1 combines with J gene TRBJ1-5; 7 bases align to TRBD1. Germline CDR1 is DFQATT and CDR2 is SNEGSKA (reference sequence). J gave up 7 bases and V 5 bases, and 8 bases lay outside the gene matches. This CDR3 has 13 residues. Here the CDR3 reads CSAQTGVKQPQHF. The CDR3, as DNA: TGCAGTGCTCAAACAGGGGTGAAGCAGCCCCAGCATTTT.

In its sample, this clonotype was seen a few times. The chain combines TRBV18 with TRBJ2-2; 10 positions match TRBD1. Germline CDR1 KGHSH, CDR2 LQKENI. This CDR3 comprises 17 residues. V was clipped by 2 bases and J by 3 bases; unmatched bases: 6. The CDR3 loop reads CASSPMGQGTYTGELFF. Here the CDR3 DNA reads TGTGCCAGCTCACCAATGGGACAGGGGACGTACACCGGGGAGCTGTTTTTT.

This clonotype came up a few times. The chain carries TRBV30 and TRBJ1-1, with TRBD1 identical over 11 bases. Germline V lookup: CDR1 GTSNPN, CDR2 SVGIG (reference sequence). The length of the CDR3 is 15 residues. Trimming cost V 7 bases and J 3 bases; bases outside gene matches: 10. The CDR3 here is CALERDRGTDTEAFF. The CDR3 DNA sequence: TGTGCCTTGGAAAGGGACAGGGGGACGGACACTGAAGCTTTCTTT.

This clonotype was observed a few times. The chain couples TRBV5-1 to TRBJ2-3, with 7 bases aligning to TRBD1. V lost 5 bases, J lost 3 bases, and 6 bases stayed unmatched. There are 14 residues in the CDR3. Germline V gene sequence: CDR1 SGHRS, CDR2 YFSETQ. CDR3 residues: CASRSGQLTDTQYF. The CDR3 DNA reads as TGCGCCAGCAGGTCGGGACAGCTAACAGATACGCAGTATTTT.

This clonotype appeared many times. The J gene is TRBJ2-3, the V gene TRBV7-6, with 10 bases matching TRBD2. Germline V gene data show CDR1 as SGHVS and CDR2 as FNYEAQ. The V gene end was trimmed by 5 bases and the J gene end by 2 bases; junction bases not matched to a gene: 7. The CDR3 sequence is 16 residues long. CDR3: CASSRQLAGNTDTQYF. The DNA for the CDR3 is TGTGCCAGCAGCCGGCAACTAGCGGGGAACACAGATACGCAGTATTTT.

This clonotype was detected ten times or more. The chain joins TRBV19 to TRBJ2-2; D unresolved. This CDR3 comprises 13 residues. V was trimmed by 3 bases and J by 3 bases, leaving 5 bases between them. Germline V gives CDR1 LNHDA, CDR2 SQIVND (reference sequence). The CDR3 region is CASSIRDTGELFF. The CDR3 nucleotides read TGTGCCAGTAGTATTCGGGACACCGGGGAGCTGTTTTTT.

In its sample, this clonotype was seen many times. The rearrangement links TRBV5-4 to TRBJ2-2; 8 bases map to TRBD2. V was clipped by 4 bases and J by 4 bases; unmatched bases: 9. The germline CDR1 and CDR2 sequences are SGHNT and YYREEE (reference sequence). The CDR3 totals 16 residues. The CDR3 region has the DNA TGTGCCAGCAGCCCTTCGGGACTAGAGACCACCGGGGAGCTGTTTTTT. This sequence encodes CASSPSGLETTGELFF.

The chain has TRBV3-1 and TRBJ2-1; 9 bases agree with TRBD2. This CDR3 is built from 14 residues. The trim removed 0 bases at V and 9 bases at J, leaving 3 bases unmatched. Germline loops: CDR1 LGHDT, CDR2 YNNKEL (reference sequence). The DNA for the CDR3 is TGTGCCAGCAGCCAAGAAGCGGGGGGACGTGAGCAGTTCTTC. Translating gives CASSQEAGGREQFF.

This chain links TRBV4-1 with TRBJ2-7; no definite D call. Per the germline V gene, CDR1 is MGHRA and CDR2 is YSYEKL. The CDR3 contains 12 residues. V was trimmed by 0 bases and J by 9 bases, leaving 9 bases between them. The CDR3 bases are TGCGCCAGCAGCCAAGAACGAACGGGGCAGTACTTC. Its translation is CASSQERTGQYF.

Note on this clonotype: This may be a read error, as it is one base from a much larger clone. Given the absence of the conserved phenylalanine or tryptophan at the CDR3 end, a read error is likely. The gene calls are TRBV3-1 and TRBJ2-6; D unclear. Trimming took 3 bases from V and 2 from J, leaving 5 bases between them. CDR3 size: 14 residues. CDR1 and CDR2 (germline): LGHDT, YNNKEL (reference sequence). Written as DNA, the CDR3 is TGTGCCAGCAGCCATAGTGCTGGGGCCAACGTCCTGACTTCC. This encodes CASSHSAGANVLTS.

The CDR3 nucleotides are TGTGCCAGCTCACCAGGACAGGGGCTTTTGTCTGAGCAGTTCTTC. This translates into CASSPGQGLLSEQFF. The chain couples TRBV18 to TRBJ2-1, with TRBD1 matching over 9 bases. From germline, CDR1 is KGHSH and CDR2 LQKENI. This CDR3 is built from 15 residues. V was pared by 2 bases and J by 9 bases, with 8 bases of the junction left unmatched.

The rearrangement joins TRBV29-1 to TRBJ2-1; 10 bases align to TRBD2. Germline V gene lookup returns CDR1 SQVTM and CDR2 ANQGSEA. The V segment lost 8 bases and the J segment 7 bases; nucleotides outside the gene matches: 11. The CDR3 spans 14 residues. The CDR3: CSLSLAGEENEQFF. The CDR3 DNA reads as TGCAGCCTTAGTCTAGCGGGAGAAGAAAATGAGCAGTTCTTC.

The rearrangement links TRBV7-8 to TRBJ1-1, with D perhaps matching TRBD1 (6 bases). CDR3 length: 16 amino acids. Per germline, CDR1 SGHVS and CDR2 FQNEAQ. The V gene lost 5 bases and the J gene lost 3 bases, with 19 bases spanning the gap. The CDR3 here is CASSRGVSGAHTEAFF. For the CDR3, the DNA is TGTGCCAGCAGCAGGGGGGTTTCGGGGGCCCACACTGAAGCTTTCTTT.

A few counts support this clonotype. This chain uses TRBV7-9 with TRBJ1-2; 9 bases fit TRBD1. With V trimmed by 1 base and J by 6 bases, 6 bases remained unmatched. There are 15 residues in the CDR3. The germline V gene encodes CDR1 SEHNR and CDR2 FQNEAQ (reference sequence). CDR3 loop: CASSLDPDRGHGYTF. For the CDR3, the DNA is TGTGCCAGCAGCTTAGACCCGGACAGGGGACATGGCTACACCTTC.

This clonotype was recorded at least ten times. The gene calls are TRBV7-6 and TRBJ1-1, with 9 bases fitting TRBD1. Trimming removed 6 bases from V and 2 bases from J; junction bases left unmatched: 7. The CDR3 contains 15 residues. CDR1 is SGHVS, CDR2 FNYEAQ, per germline. The CDR3 coding sequence is TGTGCCAGCAGTTTTACTACAGGGGGCAACACTGAAGCTTTCTTT. Translating it yields CASSFTTGGNTEAFF.

The rearrangement joins TRBV7-9 to TRBJ2-2, with TRBD2 as a possible D gene (5 bases). CDR3 size: 15 residues. The V end was cut by 6 bases, the J end by 2 bases, with 13 bases between. Germline loops: CDR1 SEHNR, CDR2 FQNEAQ (reference sequence). This CDR3 reads CASRARTGNTGELFF. CDR3 DNA sequence: TGTGCCAGCAGGGCAAGGACGGGAAACACCGGGGAGCTGTTTTTT. The full variable domain, in which reference TRBV7-9 and TRBJ2-2 provide the parts outside the CDR3, is DTGVSQNPRHKITKRGQNVTFRCDPISEHNRLYWYRQTLGQGPEFLTYFQNEAQLEKSRLLSDRFSAERPKGSFSTLEIQRTEQGDSAMYLCASRARTGNTGELFFGEGSRLTVL.